This T cell receptor beta chain was sequenced for a study of regulatory and conventional T cells in RAG deficiency. Points from the study as a whole: Shorter CDR3s in all patient subsets; >85% Treg-Tconv overlap in Omenn.

The sample holds one count of this clone. What it binds is not known. The germline V gene encodes CDR1 SGHRS and CDR2 YFSETQ. This CDR3 comprises 16 residues. With V trimmed by 2 bases and J by 7 bases, 10 bases remained unmatched. The sorted conventional CD4+ T cells were CD25-low and CD127-high, with genomic DNA sequenced. The assay was immunoSEQ multiplex PCR, and TCRdb's table has in-frame clones only and misses some. The repertoire includes around 30,000 clones, 90% to 95% of them detected once, and under 0.2% sits in the top ten. The sample was also linked to a second study, of regulatory T cells. Per that study: The primer mix had 52 TRBV and 13 TRBJ primers. Regulatory T cells showed the strongest V-J pair restriction and V/J gene skewing among patient repertoires.

The rearrangement links TRBV5-1 to TRBJ2-1, with 9 bases that match TRBD1. This clonotype was sampled from a human donor in good health. Sequencing input: CD25- CD4+ T cells sorted from blood. The CDR3 DNA reads as TGCGCCAGCAGCTTCCTACAGGGGGCAAGAACTAATGAGCAGTTCTTC. Its translation: CASSFLQGARTNEQFF.